This TCR beta chain comes out of a study of blood T cell repertoires in COVID-19. Study information: T cells, B-cell-depleted T cells, or PBMCs provided the cDNA or gDNA that served as material.

The CDR3 extends over 17 amino acids. The V gene's germline CDR1 is SEHNR and CDR2 FQNEAQ (reference sequence). V shed 5 bases and J 0 bases; nucleotides not matched to a gene: 8. Profiling relied on immunoSEQ multiplex PCR, and the TCRdb table lists in-frame clones only, not all of them. The data hold about 66,000 clones, with approximately 86% observed a single time. The rearrangement links TRBV7-9 to TRBJ1-4; TRBD1 matches 8 bases. This receptor was obtained from a man between 60 and 70 years old with acute or convalescent COVID-19. Sequencing input: peripheral blood. CDR3 in amino acids: CASSLRTGPATNEKLFF. The DNA of the CDR3 is TGTGCCAGCAGCCTTAGGACAGGGCCCGCAACTAATGAAAAACTGTTTTTT.